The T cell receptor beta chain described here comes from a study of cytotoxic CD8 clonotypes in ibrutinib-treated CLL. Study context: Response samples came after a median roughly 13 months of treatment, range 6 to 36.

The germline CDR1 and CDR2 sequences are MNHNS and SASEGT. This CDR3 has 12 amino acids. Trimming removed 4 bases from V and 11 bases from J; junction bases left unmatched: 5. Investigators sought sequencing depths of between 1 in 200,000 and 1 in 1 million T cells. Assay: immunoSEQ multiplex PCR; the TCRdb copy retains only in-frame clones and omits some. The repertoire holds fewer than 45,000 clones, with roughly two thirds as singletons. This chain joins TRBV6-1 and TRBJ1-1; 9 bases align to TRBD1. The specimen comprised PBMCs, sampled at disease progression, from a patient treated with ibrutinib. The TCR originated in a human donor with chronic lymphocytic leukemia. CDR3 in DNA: TGTGCCAGCAGTGCACAGGGGGCAATGGCTTTCTTT. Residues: CASSAQGAMAFF.